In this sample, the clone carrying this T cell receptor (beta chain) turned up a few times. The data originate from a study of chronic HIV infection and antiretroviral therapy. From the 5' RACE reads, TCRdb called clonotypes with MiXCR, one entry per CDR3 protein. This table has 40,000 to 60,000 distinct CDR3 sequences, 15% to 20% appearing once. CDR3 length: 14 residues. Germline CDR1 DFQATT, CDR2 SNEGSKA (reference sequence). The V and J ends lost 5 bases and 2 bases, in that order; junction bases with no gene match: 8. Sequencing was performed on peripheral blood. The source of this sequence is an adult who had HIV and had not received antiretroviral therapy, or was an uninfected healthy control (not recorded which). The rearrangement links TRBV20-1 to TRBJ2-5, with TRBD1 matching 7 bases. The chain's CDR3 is CSAHRGPIQETQYF. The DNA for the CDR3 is TGCAGTGCTCACAGGGGTCCCATACAAGAGACCCAGTACTTC.